Each of the 29 T cell receptor beta chains below was sequenced from the same sample in a study of cytomegalovirus exposure and HLA in healthy donors. Researchers ran the PCR with 60 Vbeta and 13 Jbeta primers. Using immunoSEQ multiplex PCR, the repertoire was profiled, and TCRdb retains in-frame clones only, with some absent. The sample has more than 100,000 clones; 65% to 90% are singletons. Sequenced input: PBMCs. The source of these receptors is a man aged 30 to 39 in good health and CMV-seronegative.

This sequence joins TRBV6-5 and TRBJ1-1; D is unclear. CDR1 is MNHEY, CDR2 SVGAGI, per germline. Trimming pared 2 bases from V and 8 bases from J, leaving 9 bases between. The CDR3 is 12 amino acids. The CDR3 is CASSYAGIEAFF. CDR3 nucleotide sequence: TGTGCCAGCAGTTACGCAGGTATCGAAGCTTTCTTT.

The genes are TRBV7-9 and TRBJ1-2; TRBD1 agrees at 7 bases. This CDR3 is built from 14 residues. The V segment lost 5 bases and the J segment 6 bases; nucleotides outside the gene matches: 9. Germline loops: CDR1 SEHNR, CDR2 FQNEAQ (reference sequence). CDR3 in DNA: TGTGCCAGCAGCCTTGGGACAGCCGTCAATGGCTACACCTTC. Its translation: CASSLGTAVNGYTF.

V is TRBV30 and J is TRBJ1-1, with D possibly being TRBD1 (5 bases). The CDR3 has 16 amino acids. Germline V lookup: CDR1 GTSNPN, CDR2 SVGIG (reference sequence). The V and J ends lost 1 base and 0 bases respectively, with 15 bases between them. The CDR3 nucleotides are TGTGCCTGGAGTGGCCCAGGGCCCTTCTTGAACACTGAAGCTTTCTTT. This sequence encodes CAWSGPGPFLNTEAFF.

The rearrangement uses TRBV6-4 and TRBJ2-1; the D gene is possibly TRBD2 (6 bases). Germline CDR1 and CDR2: MRHNA and SNTAGT. The V end was cut by 3 bases, the J end by 4 bases, with 16 bases between. The CDR3 runs 16 residues. The DNA of the CDR3 is TGTGCCAGCAGTGATCGGGGGAGCTCTCAGTACAATGAGCAGTTCTTC. This sequence encodes CASSDRGSSQYNEQFF.

Of note for this clone: Distinct nucleotide sequences in the sample also encode this CDR3. This sequence joins TRBV6-4 and TRBJ2-3; the D gene is possibly TRBD2 (7 bases). There are 15 residues in the CDR3. Germline V gene sequence: CDR1 MRHNA, CDR2 SNTAGT. The V end lost 0 bases, the J end lost 2 bases, and 9 bases lay between the germline ends. The chain's CDR3 is CASSDSGGATDTQYF. The CDR3 bases are TGTGCCAGCAGTGACTCGGGGGGGGCCACAGATACGCAGTATTTT.

The genes are TRBV19 and TRBJ2-4; 7 bases match TRBD1. V was clipped by 3 bases and J by 1 base; unmatched bases: 9. The CDR3 has 17 amino acids. The germline V gene has CDR1 LNHDA and CDR2 SQIVND (reference sequence). The CDR3 DNA is TGTGCCAGTAGTATTCAAGGGGGCACAGGGGCCAAAAACATTCAGTACTTC. This translates into CASSIQGGTGAKNIQYF.

The chain links TRBV2 to TRBJ1-5, with TRBD1 matching 7 bases. Germline V gene sequence: CDR1 SNHLY, CDR2 FYNNEI. The junction had 3 bases not matched to a gene; V was cut back by 5 bases and J by 2 bases. The CDR3 consists of 14 residues. The CDR3 loop is CASSLDRGNQPQHF. The DNA of the CDR3 is TGTGCCAGCAGTTTAGACAGGGGCAATCAGCCCCAGCATTTT.

The chain links TRBV19 to TRBJ2-2, with TRBD1 as a possible D gene (7 bases). V lost 11 bases, J lost 4 bases, and 17 bases lay in between. The V gene's germline CDR1 is LNHDA and CDR2 SQIVND (reference sequence). The CDR3 totals 14 residues. The CDR3 coding sequence is TGTGCCGTACAGGGGACTCGGAGCACCGGGGAGCTGTTTTTT. This gives the protein CAVQGTRSTGELFF.

This clone was seen a few times. This rearrangement joins TRBV14 to TRBJ1-2; TRBD1 is a possible D gene (5 bases). CDR1 is SGHDN, CDR2 FVKESK, per germline. The CDR3 length is 15 residues. Trimming removed 1 base from V and 3 bases from J, with 12 bases in between. The CDR3 sequence is CASSQGPTVHYGYTF. The CDR3 DNA is TGTGCCAGCAGCCAAGGACCGACAGTGCACTATGGCTACACCTTC.

CDR3 DNA: TGCGCCAGCAGCTTGTCTCACGGTAGCTCTGGGGCCAACGTCCTGACTTTC. Encoded protein: CASSLSHGSSGANVLTF. The chain combines TRBV5-1 with TRBJ2-6; no reliable D call. The CDR3 is made up of 17 amino acids. Trimming took 1 base from V and 0 from J, leaving 11 bases between them. Germline V CDR1 and CDR2: SGHRS, YFSETQ.

V and J are TRBV5-1 and TRBJ2-1; the D gene is possibly TRBD1 (6 bases). This CDR3 region has 16 residues. CDR1 and CDR2 from the germline V gene are SGHRS and YFSETQ. The V end was cut by 0 bases, the J end by 5 bases, with 15 bases between. CDR3 in amino acids: CASSLEPQGLNNEQFF. In DNA form, the CDR3 reads TGCGCCAGCAGCTTGGAGCCCCAGGGGTTGAACAATGAGCAGTTCTTC.

The J gene is TRBJ1-5, the V gene TRBV27; maybe TRBD1 (5 bases). Germline loops: CDR1 MNHEY, CDR2 SMNVEV (reference sequence). Trimming left V 4 bases short and J 0 bases short, with 10 bases between. The CDR3 extends over 15 amino acids. CDR3 sequence: CASSSPQDSNQPQHF. For the CDR3, the DNA is TGTGCCAGCAGTTCCCCACAGGATAGCAATCAGCCCCAGCATTTT.

The rearrangement uses TRBV5-1 and TRBJ2-7; TRBD1 agrees at 9 bases. V shed 3 bases, J shed 3 bases, and the junction held 4 bases outside the gene matches. Germline-derived CDR1 and CDR2 are SGHRS and YFSETQ. This CDR3 is 14 amino acids long. The CDR3 spells CASSSGDRVYEQYF. The CDR3 region has the DNA TGCGCCAGCAGCTCTGGGGACAGGGTCTACGAGCAGTACTTC.

The genes are TRBV18 and TRBJ2-2, with D tentatively TRBD1 (6 bases). This CDR3 region has 16 residues. Germline V CDR1 and CDR2: KGHSH, LQKENI. V was cut by 1 base and J by 0 bases, with 9 bases left in between. In nucleotides, the CDR3 is TGTGCCAGCTCACCACTGGCAGGGGCGAACACCGGGGAGCTGTTTTTT. This translates into CASSPLAGANTGELFF.

CDR3 DNA: TGTGCCAGCAGCAGAACAGGGAGCTCCTACGAGCAGTACTTC. It yields the protein CASSRTGSSYEQYF. The V call is TRBV11-3, the J call TRBJ2-7, with TRBD1 as a possible D gene (6 bases). This CDR3 comprises 14 residues. V was clipped by 5 bases and J by 0 bases, with 11 bases between them. Germline V gives CDR1 SGHNT, CDR2 YENEEA.

This clone was detected only once. The V and J genes are TRBV14 and TRBJ2-1; 10 bases are shared with TRBD1. CDR3 length: 18 amino acids. Germline V gives CDR1 SGHDN, CDR2 FVKESK. J gave up 0 bases and V 0 bases, and 5 bases lay outside the gene matches. The chain's CDR3 is CASSQDWGQGISYNEQFF. CDR3 in DNA: TGTGCCAGCAGCCAAGATTGGGGACAGGGGATCTCCTACAATGAGCAGTTCTTC.

The CDR3 region is CASSRQGYQNEKLFF. Written as DNA, the CDR3 is TGTGCCAGCAGCCGACAGGGATATCAAAATGAAAAACTGTTTTTT. The chain carries TRBV7-9 and TRBJ1-4; TRBD1 agrees at 7 bases. Per germline, CDR1 SEHNR and CDR2 FQNEAQ (reference sequence). Germline trimming cut 5 bases from V and 5 bases from J; bases unmatched to any gene: 8. The length of the CDR3 is 15 residues.

The chain carries TRBV6-5 and TRBJ1-2; 8 bases align to TRBD1. CDR1 and CDR2 (germline): MNHEY, SVGAGI. This CDR3 is 15 amino acids long. The V gene end was trimmed by 1 base and the J gene end by 4 bases; junction bases not matched to a gene: 5. The CDR3 loop reads CASSYLAGGVYGYTF. The CDR3 coding sequence is TGTGCCAGCAGTTACTTGGCAGGGGGCGTCTATGGCTACACCTTC.

The chain joins TRBV12-5 to TRBJ2-5; possible D gene TRBD2, 5 bases. Germline values: CDR1 LGHNT, CDR2 FRNRAP. This CDR3 has 14 amino acids. Trimming cost V 7 bases and J 2 bases, with 14 bases left between them. The DNA for the CDR3 is TGTGCTAGTGCCCGGGATCCATTGCAAGAGACCCAGTACTTC. Its protein product is CASARDPLQETQYF.

The J gene is TRBJ1-6, the V gene TRBV25-1; 8 nucleotides line up with TRBD1. Germline CDR1 and CDR2: MGHDK and SYGVNS. The J segment lost 9 bases and the V segment lost 4 bases, leaving 8 bases of the junction unmatched. CDR3 length equals 15 residues. CDR3 in DNA: TGTGCCAGCAGTGCACCCGGACAGGGTCCTTCACCCCTCCACTTT. The encoded protein is CASSAPGQGPSPLHF.

J is TRBJ1-2 and V is TRBV9, with 10 bases aligning to TRBD1. The germline V gene encodes CDR1 SGDLS and CDR2 YYNGEE. This CDR3 has 17 residues. V gave up 4 bases and J gave up 4 bases; unmatched junction bases: 13. Here the CDR3 reads CASSHWMGQGLSYGYTF. In DNA, the CDR3 is TGTGCCAGCAGCCACTGGATGGGACAGGGGCTTAGCTATGGCTACACCTTC.

Comment on this clone: The junction shows a germline mismatch at one end, possibly a read error. This sequence joins TRBV7-9 and TRBJ2-5, with 7 bases identical to TRBD2. The germline V gene has CDR1 SEHNR and CDR2 FQNEAQ (reference sequence). CDR3 size: 15 residues. The CDR3: CSSSLGGMGTARKDF. For the CDR3, the DNA is TGTTCCAGCAGCTTGGGGGGGATGGGAACAGCAAGAAAGGACTTC.

V and J are TRBV6-6 and TRBJ1-2; D is perhaps TRBD1 (6 bases). V was pared by 2 bases and J by 8 bases, with 21 bases between. CDR1 and CDR2 from the germline V gene are MNHNY and SVGAGI (reference sequence). The CDR3 sequence is 16 residues long. The CDR3 DNA reads as TGTGCCAGCAGTTACCCGTTGTTTCAGGGGCGTAGGGGCTACACCTTC. This gives the protein CASSYPLFQGRRGYTF.

This clone came up once. In DNA, the CDR3 is TGTGCCAGCAGCTTAAACCCGGGGAACACTGAAGCTTTCTTT. As protein: CASSLNPGNTEAFF. The J gene is TRBJ1-1, the V gene TRBV5-5; no reliable D call. V shed 2 bases and J shed 1 base, with 9 bases lying between them. Germline V gene lookup returns CDR1 SGHKS and CDR2 YYEKEE (reference sequence). The CDR3 extends over 14 amino acids.

V and J are TRBV6-5 and TRBJ2-4, with TRBD1 as a possible D gene (6 bases). Trimming shortened V by 4 bases and J by 12 bases, and 19 bases separated the two germline ends. The germline CDR1 and CDR2 sequences are MNHEY and SVGAGI. The CDR3 sequence is 14 residues long. The CDR3 sequence: CASSSQGPADSQYF. DNA of the CDR3: TGTGCCAGCAGTTCCCAGGGCCCCGCGGACAGTCAGTACTTC.

V is TRBV9 and J is TRBJ2-4; D may be TRBD1 (6 bases). V lost 0 bases to trimming and J lost 3 bases, with 10 bases between them. The CDR3 totals 15 residues. The germline CDR1 and CDR2 sequences are SGDLS and YYNGEE. The CDR3 protein is CASSVGGQGKNIQYF. CDR3 sequence (DNA): TGTGCCAGCAGCGTAGGGGGGCAGGGCAAAAACATTCAGTACTTC. Full variable domain (rest looked up from reference TRBV9 and TRBJ2-4): DSGVTQTPKHLITATGQRVTLRCSPRSGDLSVYWYQQSLDQGLQFLIQYYNGEERAKGNILERFSAQQFPDLHSELNLSSLELGDSALYFCASSVGGQGKNIQYFGAGTRLSVL.

The rearrangement uses TRBV6-5 and TRBJ2-7; D might be TRBD1 (6 bases). The CDR3 length is 13 residues. V shed 8 bases and J shed 3 bases, with 14 bases lying between them. Germline CDR1 and CDR2: MNHEY and SVGAGI. The CDR3: CASGRTGNYEQYF. CDR3 coding DNA: TGTGCCAGCGGCAGAACAGGGAACTACGAGCAGTACTTC.

The rearrangement joins TRBV7-2 to TRBJ1-6; D is ambiguous. The germline V gene encodes CDR1 SGHTA and CDR2 FQGNSA. V dropped 4 bases and J dropped 7 bases, with 14 bases sitting between them. This CDR3 contains 15 residues. The CDR3 is CASSSGIASNSPLHF. The CDR3 bases are TGTGCCAGCAGCTCGGGGATCGCGTCCAATTCACCCCTCCACTTT.

The chain is built from TRBV5-1 and TRBJ1-2, with D tentatively TRBD1 (6 bases). V was pared by 0 bases and J by 8 bases, with 11 bases between. Germline CDR1 reads SGHRS; CDR2 reads YFSETQ. There are 13 residues in the CDR3. In DNA form, the CDR3 reads TGCGCCAGCAGCTTGGACAGGGTAAACGGCTACACCTTC. Translation: CASSLDRVNGYTF.